Listed below are T cell receptor beta chains from one sample, sequenced in a study of blood T cells in healthy people across ages. TCRdb reprocessed the 5' RACE reads with MiXCR, giving one entry per CDR3 protein. In the table there are roughly 410,000 distinct CDR3 sequences, approximately 51% of which are singletons. The specimen was blood. These TCRs come from a man aged 55 to 69 in good health. CDR3s include the opening cysteine and the closing phenylalanine or tryptophan. D genes are given only for firm matches. The size of a clone is reported for some rows only, either as once, few or many, or as a class for expanded clones.

V gene	J gene	D gene	clone size	CDR3 protein	CDR3 DNA
TRBV20-1	TRBJ2-3	TRBD2	few	CSAPIIRLAGGADTQYF	TGCAGTGCCCCTATTATCCGACTAGCGGGAGGCGCAGATACGCAGTATTTT
TRBV10-3	TRBJ1-2	TRBD1	.	CATSDRGDNYGYTF	TGTGCCACCTCAGACAGGGGAGACAACTATGGCTACACCTTC
TRBV28	TRBJ1-2	.	.	CASRPSPGGYTF	TGTGCCAGCAGGCCTAGCCCCGGCGGCTACACCTTC
TRBV5-1	TRBJ2-7	TRBD1	.	CASRPGQPSSYEQYF	TGCGCCAGCAGGCCGGGACAGCCCAGCTCCTACGAGCAGTACTTC
TRBV19	TRBJ1-5	.	.	CASSVGGFQPQHF	TGTGCCAGTAGTGTGGGGGGATTCCAGCCCCAGCATTTT
TRBV7-2	TRBJ1-5	TRBD1	many	CASSFDRGNQPQHF	TGTGCCAGCAGCTTCGACAGGGGCAATCAGCCCCAGCATTTT
TRBV24-1	TRBJ2-1	.	few	CATSSPQGMVDEQFF	TGTGCCACCAGTTCCCCTCAGGGGATGGTAGATGAGCAGTTCTTC
TRBV4-3	TRBJ2-7	.	.	CASSQDRIGPMNEQYF	TGCGCCAGCAGCCAAGATCGGATCGGCCCTATGAACGAGCAGTACTTC
TRBV24-1	TRBJ2-5	TRBD1	.	CATSDPGQGLETQYF	TGTGCCACCAGTGATCCGGGACAGGGGCTGGAGACCCAGTACTTC
TRBV12-3/TRBV12-4	TRBJ2-1	TRBD2	.	CASRPTSGGPFYNEQFF	TGTGCCAGCAGACCCACTAGCGGGGGACCCTTTTACAATGAGCAGTTCTTC
TRBV21-1	TRBJ1-1	.	.	CASARRGGTEAFF	TGTGCCAGCGCGAGAAGGGGGGGGACTGAAGCTTTCTTT
TRBV6-2/TRBV6-3	TRBJ2-5	.	.	CASSIVGAQYF	TGTGCCAGCAGTATCGTCGGGGCCCAGTACTTC
TRBV20-1	TRBJ2-1	TRBD2	.	CSARAIPGGTYNEQFF	TGCAGTGCTAGAGCCATACCCGGGGGGACCTACAATGAGCAGTTCTTC
TRBV29-1	TRBJ2-7	TRBD1	.	CSVEVGDRDPNGEQYF	TGCAGCGTTGAAGTGGGGGACAGGGACCCTAATGGCGAGCAGTACTTC
TRBV27	TRBJ2-3	TRBD2	.	CASSFRLAGTDTQYF	TGTGCCAGCAGTTTCAGACTAGCAGGCACAGATACGCAGTATTTT
TRBV6-5	TRBJ2-2	TRBD2	.	CATRLAGGPGELFF	TGTGCCACCAGACTAGCGGGAGGTCCCGGGGAGCTGTTTTTT
TRBV7-9	TRBJ2-3	TRBD1	many	CASSSRDRGADTQYF	TGTGCCAGCAGCAGCCGGGACAGGGGAGCAGATACGCAGTATTTT
TRBV11-2	TRBJ2-1	TRBD1	few	CASSLDGTGGEQFF	TGTGCCAGCAGCTTAGATGGCACAGGGGGGGAGCAGTTCTTC
TRBV5-8	TRBJ2-1	TRBD2	few	CASSPRLAGGWNEQFF	TGTGCCAGCAGCCCCCGCCTAGCGGGAGGGTGGAATGAGCAGTTCTTC
TRBV20-1	TRBJ2-6	TRBD1	few	CSAHPGTGVAGANVLTF	TGCAGTGCTCACCCCGGGACAGGGGTTGCTGGGGCCAACGTCCTGACTTTC
TRBV15	TRBJ2-5	.	.	CATSRDLVQETQYF	TGTGCCACCAGCAGAGATTTGGTCCAAGAGACCCAGTACTTC
TRBV5-1	TRBJ2-4	TRBD2	few	CASSPTGGTSGKNIQYF	TGCGCCAGCAGCCCAACTGGAGGGACTAGCGGCAAAAACATTCAGTACTTC
TRBV20-1	TRBJ2-7	TRBD1	.	CSAPQGARIEQYF	TGCAGTGCCCCACAGGGGGCGAGGATCGAGCAGTACTTC
TRBV7-2	TRBJ2-3	TRBD2	few	CASSRTSGTTGGTDTQYF	TGTGCCAGCAGTCGGACTAGCGGGACTACAGGCGGCACAGATACGCAGTATTTT
TRBV12-3/TRBV12-4	TRBJ2-1	.	.	CASSLVFEQFF	TGTGCCAGCAGTTTAGTCTTTGAGCAGTTCTTC
TRBV12-3/TRBV12-4	TRBJ1-1	.	many	CASSPNRDRTEAFF	TGTGCCAGCAGCCCCAACAGGGATAGGACTGAAGCTTTCTTT
TRBV21-1	TRBJ2-7	.	.	CAKQGTKPYEQYF	TGTGCCAAACAGGGGACCAAACCCTACGAGCAGTACTTC
TRBV25-1	TRBJ1-1	.	.	CASSVGLGTEAFF	TGTGCCAGCAGTGTAGGCTTAGGGACTGAAGCTTTCTTT
TRBV7-2	TRBJ2-1	TRBD1	few	CASSDRGRMSYNEQFF	TGTGCCAGCAGCGACAGGGGGCGAATGTCCTACAATGAGCAGTTCTTC